The 27 T cell receptor beta chains given below trace back to one sample, sequenced in a study of identical twins (dated by TCRdb to 2016 to 2017). The protocol used for the library was 5' RACE. The data were produced on an Illumina HiSeq 2000. TCRdb's own reprocessing of the public reads used fastp at Q25 and MiXCR and kept productive beta chains. For every CDR3 protein sequence, its rows merge into one entry that carries the most common genes and DNA. The sample table shows about 220,000 distinct CDR3 sequences, and roughly 7.5% are seen once. Around 5.4% of the sample is taken by the ten largest. The same data also contributed to another study, on yellow fever vaccine responses in identical twins.

Sequenced: CD8+ T cells sorted from blood. These receptors were taken from a woman younger than 35 in good health.

This chain connects TRBV7-8 to TRBJ2-5, with a possible D match to TRBD2 (6 bases). Looked up from germline, CDR1 is SGHVS and CDR2 is FQNEAQ. The CDR3 sequence is 15 residues long. The V end lost 2 bases, the J end lost 0 bases, and 10 bases lay between the germline ends. The CDR3: CASSLRWDYQETQYF. As DNA, the CDR3 is TGTGCCAGCAGCTTAAGATGGGACTACCAAGAGACCCAGTACTTC.

The DNA for the CDR3 is TGCAGTGCTACCGACCGGCGATTCGACTACGAGCAGTACTTC. Its translation is CSATDRRFDYEQYF. This chain joins TRBV20-1 and TRBJ2-7; D gene ambiguous. Germline values: CDR1 DFQATT, CDR2 SNEGSKA (reference sequence). Trimming pared 4 bases from V and 3 bases from J, leaving 16 bases between. CDR3 length equals 14 residues.

The CDR3 here is CASSLSGQKYATNEKLFF. The CDR3 nucleotides read TGCGCCAGCAGCTTGTCCGGACAGAAATATGCAACTAATGAAAAACTGTTTTTT. This chain joins TRBV5-1 and TRBJ1-4; TRBD1 might be the D (6 bases). The germline V and J ends were trimmed by 1 base and 0 bases, with 16 bases remaining between them. CDR1 is SGHRS, CDR2 YFSETQ, per germline. The CDR3 totals 18 residues.

The chain combines TRBV5-6 with TRBJ2-7, with 7 bases that match TRBD1. The CDR3 consists of 14 residues. Germline V gene sequence: CDR1 SGHDT, CDR2 YYEEEE. The V segment lost 3 bases and the J segment 4 bases; nucleotides outside the gene matches: 7. CDR3 sequence: CASSSIRQGYEQYV. CDR3 bases: TGTGCCAGCAGCTCTATTCGACAGGGATACGAGCAGTACGTC.

This clonotype has just a few counts. V gene TRBV6-1 combines with J gene TRBJ2-5; a weak D match, TRBD1 (6 bases). Trimming removed 5 bases from V and 0 bases from J, with 13 bases in between. The CDR3 consists of 15 residues. The germline V gene encodes CDR1 MNHNS and CDR2 SASEGT. The CDR3 DNA reads TGTGCCAGCAGTCTCGGACAGACCCACCAAGAGACCCAGTACTTC. Translated: CASSLGQTHQETQYF.

The J gene is TRBJ2-7, the V gene TRBV4-1; TRBD2 aligns across 8 bases. This CDR3 contains 18 residues. Germline lookup yields CDR1 MGHRA and CDR2 YSYEKL. With 0 bases clipped from V and 2 bases from J, the junction kept 12 bases outside the gene matches. In nucleotides, the CDR3 is TGCGCCAGCAGCCAAGACTTCACTAGCGGAGTCCTCACCTACGAGCAGTACTTC. Protein product: CASSQDFTSGVLTYEQYF.

This clonotype was detected only a few times. J is TRBJ2-3 and V is TRBV20-1; tentative D call: TRBD2 (7 bases). Trimming left V 0 bases short and J 2 bases short, with 18 bases between. The CDR3 extends over 17 amino acids. Germline values: CDR1 DFQATT, CDR2 SNEGSKA (reference sequence). CDR3 DNA: TGCAGTGCTAGAGATCTGGGGGCGGGGGAGCCCACAGATACGCAGTATTTT. Its translation is CSARDLGAGEPTDTQYF.

The chain joins TRBV7-6 to TRBJ1-1; TRBD1 is a possible D gene (5 bases). From germline, CDR1 is SGHVS and CDR2 FNYEAQ. This CDR3 spans 15 amino acids. V shed 5 bases and J shed 1 base, with 14 bases lying between them. The CDR3 DNA reads as TGTGCCAGCAGCCCCATGGGGGGGTCGAACACTGAAGCTTTCTTT. This encodes CASSPMGGSNTEAFF.

V and J are TRBV12-3 or TRBV12-4 and TRBJ2-1; 9 bases are shared with TRBD2. This CDR3 is 16 amino acids long. J lost 9 bases, V lost 1 base, and 10 bases had no gene match. The CDR3 sequence: CASSLVLAGPSGEQFF. CDR3 sequence (DNA): TGTGCCAGCAGTTTAGTACTAGCGGGCCCTTCGGGTGAGCAGTTCTTC.

The V call is TRBV11-1, the J call TRBJ1-1; D call uncertain. Trimming took 2 bases from V and 0 from J, leaving 7 bases between them. The CDR3 extends over 14 amino acids. CDR1 and CDR2 from the germline V gene are SGHAT and FQDESV (reference sequence). In DNA, the CDR3 is TGTGCCAGCAGCTTAAGGCCGTTGAACACTGAAGCTTTCTTT. It translates to CASSLRPLNTEAFF.

This clonotype was detected many times. The genes are TRBV6-1 and TRBJ2-2, with D uncertain. The CDR3 extends over 12 amino acids. The V gene lost 7 bases and the J gene lost 6 bases, with 9 bases spanning the gap. Looked up from germline, CDR1 is MNHNS and CDR2 is SASEGT. The CDR3 DNA reads TGTGCCAGCAAAGAAGGTTCCGGGGAGCTGTTTTTT. Its protein is CASKEGSGELFF.

This clonotype came up many times. The rearrangement links TRBV7-9 to TRBJ2-1, with TRBD1 matching 8 bases. Trimming removed 5 bases from V and 16 bases from J; junction bases left unmatched: 7. Per germline, CDR1 SEHNR and CDR2 FQNEAQ (reference sequence). The CDR3 length is 11 residues. The CDR3 protein is CASSLDRGDFF. CDR3 bases: TGTGCCAGCAGCCTCGACAGGGGTGATTTCTTC.

The V and J genes are TRBV3-1 and TRBJ2-7; 9 bases agree with TRBD2. The CDR3 length is 16 residues. The germline V gene encodes CDR1 LGHDT and CDR2 YNNKEL (reference sequence). V lost 4 bases, J lost 6 bases, and 13 bases stayed unmatched. DNA of the CDR3: TGTGCCAGCAGCCCCCGGACTAGCGTTAATGACGCCGAGCAGTACTTC. This encodes CASSPRTSVNDAEQYF.

This clonotype was recorded at least ten times. This chain connects TRBV12-3 or TRBV12-4 to TRBJ2-5; 13 bases fit TRBD2. This CDR3 has 15 residues. V trimming: 6 bases; J trimming: 5 bases; junction bases outside the gene matches: 6. DNA for the CDR3: TGTGCCAGCAGCCCACTAGCGGGAGGGCGGGAGACCCAGTACTTC. It encodes CASSPLAGGRETQYF.

This chain joins TRBV7-8 and TRBJ2-1; 11 bases line up with TRBD1. J lost 10 bases, V lost 4 bases, and 3 bases had no gene match. The CDR3 has 13 amino acids. The germline V gene has CDR1 SGHVS and CDR2 FQNEAQ. The CDR3 DNA reads TGTGCCAGCAGCTCGGACAGGGGGCGGGAGCAGTTCTTC. Its protein is CASSSDRGREQFF.

Many counts were recorded for this clonotype. The chain carries TRBV5-6 and TRBJ2-1; 7 bases are shared with TRBD2. Germline V gene data show CDR1 as SGHDT and CDR2 as YYEEEE. Trimming removed 6 bases from V and 8 bases from J; junction bases left unmatched: 8. The CDR3 covers 13 residues. The CDR3: CASTSGNGYEQFF. The CDR3 DNA reads TGTGCCAGCACCAGCGGGAACGGCTATGAGCAGTTCTTC.

This clonotype was found a few times. The J gene is TRBJ2-1, the V gene TRBV7-8; TRBD2 agrees at 10 bases. The CDR3 sequence is 17 residues long. Germline CDR1 reads SGHVS; CDR2 reads FQNEAQ. V lost 0 bases and J lost 5; bases outside the gene matches: 7. The CDR3 nucleotides read TGTGCCAGCAGCTTAGCAGCTGGAGCGGGAGGGAACAATGAGCAGTTCTTC. Residues: CASSLAAGAGGNNEQFF.

In this sample, this clonotype turned up a few times. The rearrangement links TRBV5-4 to TRBJ2-3, with 12 bases lining up with TRBD2. Germline-derived CDR1 and CDR2 are SGHNT and YYREEE (reference sequence). CDR3 size: 19 residues. V lost 0 bases and J lost 0; bases outside the gene matches: 8. Here the CDR3 reads CASSLALAGGLTSTDTQYF. The CDR3 DNA follows: TGTGCCAGCAGCTTGGCCCTAGCGGGAGGGCTAACTAGCACAGATACGCAGTATTTT. The full variable domain, its missing parts supplied by reference TRBV5-4 and TRBJ2-3, is ETGVTQSPTHLIKTRGQQVTLRCSSQSGHNTVSWYQQALGQGPQFIFQYYREEENGRGNFPPRFSGLQFPNYSSELNVNALELDDSALYLCASSLALAGGLTSTDTQYFGPGTRLTVL.

The chain links TRBV6-5 to TRBJ2-1, with a weak D call TRBD1 (6 bases). Germline CDR1 MNHEY, CDR2 SVGAGI. V was cut by 1 base and J by 3 bases, with 10 bases left in between. This CDR3 is 15 amino acids long. CDR3 nucleotides: TGTGCCAGCAGTTACTGGGGACAAAACTACAATGAGCAGTTCTTC. Translation: CASSYWGQNYNEQFF.

In this sample, this clonotype turned up a few times. The rearrangement uses TRBV9 and TRBJ2-7, with 11 bases lining up with TRBD2. Germline CDR1 is SGDLS and CDR2 is YYNGEE. After removal of 4 bases from V and 2 bases from J, the junction contained 5 bases not matched to a gene. This CDR3 has 15 residues. Here the CDR3 DNA reads TGTGCCAGCAGCCATGGGACTAGCGGAACCTACGAGCAGTACTTC. Its translation: CASSHGTSGTYEQYF.

This clonotype was recorded a few times. The CDR3 coding sequence is TGTGCCAGCAGCCCCACAGGGGGCGATGCCTACGAGCAGTACTTC. It is translated as CASSPTGGDAYEQYF. The chain couples TRBV12-3 or TRBV12-4 to TRBJ2-7, with 9 positions matching TRBD1. The CDR3 has 15 residues. Trimming cost V 6 bases and J 2 bases; bases outside gene matches: 8.

This clonotype turned up a few times. The gene calls are TRBV24-1 and TRBJ2-3; D call uncertain. V was cut by 0 bases and J by 3 bases, with 6 bases left in between. The CDR3 has 14 amino acids. Germline V gene lookup returns CDR1 KGHDR and CDR2 SFDVKD. The CDR3 DNA reads TGTGCCACCAGTGATTTGTTGGGGACAGATACGCAGTATTTT. Protein product: CATSDLLGTDTQYF.

This clonotype was detected a few times. The V call is TRBV7-2, the J call TRBJ2-3; D is undetermined. Germline V lookup: CDR1 SGHTA, CDR2 FQGNSA. This CDR3 is built from 15 residues. The V end was cut by 7 bases, the J end by 5 bases, with 19 bases between. The CDR3 region has the DNA TGTGCCAGCACCCAAACAAGGGCCCCCGGAGATACGCAGTATTTT. Amino acid sequence: CASTQTRAPGDTQYF.

The chain recombines TRBV10-3 with TRBJ2-5; 9 nucleotides align to TRBD1. The germline CDR1 and CDR2 sequences are ENHRY and SYGVKD. The trim removed 2 bases at V and 5 bases at J, leaving 6 bases unmatched. The length of the CDR3 is 15 residues. The CDR3 DNA follows: TGTGCCATCAGTGAGGAGGGACAGGGTATGGAGACCCAGTACTTC. It specifies CAISEEGQGMETQYF.

The V call is TRBV12-3 or TRBV12-4, the J call TRBJ1-2, with 7 bases matching TRBD1. This CDR3 contains 15 residues. V lost 5 bases and J lost 6; bases outside the gene matches: 12. The CDR3 DNA reads TGTGCCAGCAGTGATCGGGCCGACAGGGACGATGGCTACACCTTC. Residues: CASSDRADRDDGYTF.

The rearrangement uses TRBV11-2 and TRBJ2-1; perhaps D is TRBD1 or TRBD2 (5 bases each). CDR1 SGHAT and CDR2 FQNNGV come from the germline V gene. This CDR3 region has 14 residues. V lost 5 bases and J 15 bases, leaving 23 bases between the germline ends. CDR3 nucleotides: TGTGCCAGCAGCGCCCCCGGGACCTCCTCATCTCCGTTCTTC. Translation: CASSAPGTSSSPFF. Supplemented by reference TRBV11-2 and TRBJ2-1, the full variable domain reads EAGVAQSPRYKIIEKRQSVAFWCNPISGHATLYWYQQILGQGPKLLIQFQNNGVVDDSQLPKDRFSAERLKGVDSTLKIQPAKLEDSAVYLCASSAPGTSSSPFFGPGTRLTVL.

The V gene is TRBV11-2, the J gene TRBJ2-3; no firm D call. Deletions cut 6 bases from V and 1 base from J, with 14 bases between. The CDR3 spans 15 residues. Germline V gives CDR1 SGHAT, CDR2 FQNNGV. The CDR3 nucleotides read TGTGCCAGCAGAGGTCCAGACCTTGGCACAGATACGCAGTATTTT. Its protein product is CASRGPDLGTDTQYF.